The clone carrying this TCR beta chain turned up a few times. The antigen is unknown. Clones were read by immunoSEQ multiplex PCR, and TCRdb kept only the in-frame ones, dropping some. Among about 11,000 clones listed, about 80% were seen once. This sample stems from a study of follicular helper T cells after annual influenza vaccination. Study summary: Across the 2013-2014, 2014-2015 and 2015-2016 vaccination seasons, some subjects were resampled. Study results and caveats: ICOS+CD38+ cTfh clonality change tracked circulating plasmablast frequency change. Recurrent ICOS+CD38+ cTfh clonotypes included tetramer and AIM influenza-specific ones.

The time point here: 2014-2015 season, pre-vaccination. This CDR3 contains 14 residues. Unmatched junction bases numbered 4, after V lost 3 bases and J lost 3 bases. Per germline, CDR1 KGHSH and CDR2 LQKENI. V is TRBV18 and J is TRBJ2-7, with TRBD1 identical over 8 bases. The receptor was isolated from an adult who received the influenza vaccine. This material consisted of CXCR5- memory CD4+ T cells sorted from blood, taken on the day of influenza vaccination. CDR3 nucleotide sequence: TGTGCCAGCTCACCGCGACAGGGGAGCTACGAGCAGTACTTC. Translating it yields CASSPRQGSYEQYF.